This entry is about one T cell receptor (beta chain). Antigen specificity is unknown. This sample is part of a study of cytomegalovirus exposure and HLA in healthy donors. Overall study context: Some 200 million T cells yielded more than 90 million unique TCR beta sequences in earlier analysis. The study's findings and limits: For TCR beta chains, V- and J-gene trimming was later linked to a missense DCLRE1C variant. Donors belonging to an Asian-associated ancestry cluster reportedly showed fewer N-insertions in productive TCRs than the 666-donor mean, according to what a later analysis found.

The PCR employed 60 Vbeta primers together with 13 Jbeta primers. Sequenced by immunoSEQ multiplex PCR; TCRdb stores in-frame clones only, minus some. The sample includes roughly 150,000 clones, 65% to 80% of them seen just once. This TCR came from a male donor in good health and CMV-seronegative. Sequencing was carried out using PBMCs.

The CDR3 loop reads CASSRGLAVEETQYF. CDR3 nucleotide sequence: TGTGCCAGCAGCCGAGGACTAGCGGTCGAAGAGACCCAGTACTTC. The rearrangement joins TRBV11-3 to TRBJ2-5; 10 bases are a match to TRBD2. This CDR3 comprises 15 residues. In germline, CDR1 is SGHNT, CDR2 YENEEA. V gave up 5 bases and J gave up 3 bases; unmatched junction bases: 6.